Included here is one T cell receptor beta chain sequence, with context. Antigen: not known. Time point in this sample: week 47, end of study. All doses held 300 ug of mutant IDH1 20-mer peptide, with topical imiquimod. Data came from immunoSEQ multiplex PCR; TCRdb stores just in-frame clones and leaves some out. The sample yields tens of thousands of clones, less than 85% seen once. The source of the sample is a study of a mutant IDH1 vaccine in newly diagnosed glioma. In germline, CDR1 is MNHNS, CDR2 SASEGT. The CDR3 length is 13 residues. Trimming cost V 0 bases and J 5 bases, with 8 bases left between them.

This sequence was found in a man aged 18 to 30 with glioma. Some clones in this sample may be carry-over from other donors' samples. The gene calls are TRBV6-1 and TRBJ2-7, with no clear D. Sequenced here: PBMCs, sampled from a glioma patient whose treatment included an IDH1 peptide vaccine. CDR3 sequence (DNA): TGTGCCAGCAGTGAAGCGGTAGTAAACGAGCAGTACTTC. Its translation is CASSEAVVNEQYF.